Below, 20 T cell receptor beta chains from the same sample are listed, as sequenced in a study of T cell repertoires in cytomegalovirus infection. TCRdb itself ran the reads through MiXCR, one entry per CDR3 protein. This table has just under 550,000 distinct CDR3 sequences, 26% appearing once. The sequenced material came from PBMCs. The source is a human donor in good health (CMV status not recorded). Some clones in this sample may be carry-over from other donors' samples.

The CDR3 DNA reads as TGTGCCATCGGGGCCGCAGGGTATAATTCACCCCTCCACTTT. It specifies CAIGAAGYNSPLHF. The genes are TRBV10-3 and TRBJ1-6, with D possibly matching TRBD1 (5 bases). Germline CDR1 and CDR2: ENHRY and SYGVKD. Between the trimmed V and J ends, which lost 8 bases and 4 bases, there was a span of 12 bases. The CDR3 is 14 residues long.

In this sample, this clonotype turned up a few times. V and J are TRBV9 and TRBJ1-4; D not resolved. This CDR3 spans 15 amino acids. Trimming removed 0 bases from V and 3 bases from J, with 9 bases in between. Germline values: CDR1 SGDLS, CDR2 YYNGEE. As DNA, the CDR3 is TGTGCCAGCAGCGTAGGGGAGCTCGCTAATGAAAAACTGTTTTTT. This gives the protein CASSVGELANEKLFF.

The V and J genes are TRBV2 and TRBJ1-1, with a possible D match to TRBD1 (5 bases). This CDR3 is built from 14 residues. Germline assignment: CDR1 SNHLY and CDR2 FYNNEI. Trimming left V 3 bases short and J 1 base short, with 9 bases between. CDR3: CASSDPDRNTEAFF. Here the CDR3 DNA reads TGTGCCAGCAGTGACCCCGACAGGAACACTGAAGCTTTCTTT.

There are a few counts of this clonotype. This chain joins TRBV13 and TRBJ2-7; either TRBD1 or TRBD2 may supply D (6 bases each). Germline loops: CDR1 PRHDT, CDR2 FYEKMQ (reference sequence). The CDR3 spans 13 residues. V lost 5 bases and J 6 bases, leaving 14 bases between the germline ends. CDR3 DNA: TGTGCCAGCAGCATTCATGAGGGGGGCGAGCAGTACTTC. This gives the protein CASSIHEGGEQYF. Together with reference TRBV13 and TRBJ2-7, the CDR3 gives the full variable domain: AAGVIQSPRHLIKEKRETATLKCYPIPRHDTVYWYQQGPGQDPQFLISFYEKMQSDKGSIPDRFSAQQFSDYHSELNMSSLELGDSALYFCASSIHEGGEQYFGPGTRLTVT.

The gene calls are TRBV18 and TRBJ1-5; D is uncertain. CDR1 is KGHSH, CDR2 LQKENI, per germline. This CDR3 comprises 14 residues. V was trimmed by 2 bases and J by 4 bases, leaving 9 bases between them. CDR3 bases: TGTGCCAGCTCACCAATGGCAGGTAATCAGCCCCAGCATTTT. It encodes CASSPMAGNQPQHF.

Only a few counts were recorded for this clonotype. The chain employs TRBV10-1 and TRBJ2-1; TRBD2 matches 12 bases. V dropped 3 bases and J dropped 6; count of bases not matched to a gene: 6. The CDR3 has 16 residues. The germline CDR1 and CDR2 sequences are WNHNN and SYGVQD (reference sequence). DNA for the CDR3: TGCGCCAGCAGTGACCGGACTAGCGGGATTTCCAATGAGCAGTTCTTC. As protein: CASSDRTSGISNEQFF.

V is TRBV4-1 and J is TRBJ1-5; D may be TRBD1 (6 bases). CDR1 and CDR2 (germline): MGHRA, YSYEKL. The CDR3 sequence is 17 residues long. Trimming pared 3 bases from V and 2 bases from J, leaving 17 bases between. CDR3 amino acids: CASSHGVGGGRNQPQHF. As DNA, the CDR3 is TGCGCCAGCAGCCATGGGGTTGGAGGGGGACGCAATCAGCCCCAGCATTTT.

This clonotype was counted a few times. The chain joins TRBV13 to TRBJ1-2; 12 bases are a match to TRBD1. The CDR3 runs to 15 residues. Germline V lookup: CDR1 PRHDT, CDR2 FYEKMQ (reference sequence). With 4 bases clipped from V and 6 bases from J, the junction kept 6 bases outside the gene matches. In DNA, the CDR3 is TGTGCCAGCAGCTCGGGACAGGGGGCGATAAATGGCTACACCTTC. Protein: CASSSGQGAINGYTF.

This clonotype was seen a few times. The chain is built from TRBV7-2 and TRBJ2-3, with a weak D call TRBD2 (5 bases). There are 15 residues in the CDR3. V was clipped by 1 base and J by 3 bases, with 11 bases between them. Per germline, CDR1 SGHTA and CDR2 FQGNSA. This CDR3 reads CASSLGGIATDTQYF. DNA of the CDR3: TGTGCCAGCAGCTTAGGAGGGATAGCAACAGATACGCAGTATTTT.

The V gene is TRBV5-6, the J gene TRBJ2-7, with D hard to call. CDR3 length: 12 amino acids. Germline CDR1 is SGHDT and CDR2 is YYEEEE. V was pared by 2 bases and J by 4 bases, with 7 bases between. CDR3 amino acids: CASSLRGYEQYV. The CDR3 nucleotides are TGTGCCAGCAGCTTAAGAGGTTACGAGCAGTACGTC.

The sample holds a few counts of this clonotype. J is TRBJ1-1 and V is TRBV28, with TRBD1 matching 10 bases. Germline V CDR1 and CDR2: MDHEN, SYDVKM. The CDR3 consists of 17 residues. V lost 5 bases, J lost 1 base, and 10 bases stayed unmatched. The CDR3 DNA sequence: TGTGCCAGCAGTAAATTGACAGGGGGCGGGGGGAACACTGAAGCTTTCTTT. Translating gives CASSKLTGGGGNTEAFF.

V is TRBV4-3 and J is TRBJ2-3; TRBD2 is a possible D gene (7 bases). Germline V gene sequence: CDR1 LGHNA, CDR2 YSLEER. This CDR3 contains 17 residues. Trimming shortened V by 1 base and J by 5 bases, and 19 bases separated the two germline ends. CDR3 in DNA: TGCGCCAGCAGCCAAGGGGTAGGGGGAGGGCCGGTAGATACGCAGTATTTT. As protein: CASSQGVGGGPVDTQYF.

The CDR3 region is CSARDGLAEISSYEQYV. In DNA, the CDR3 is TGCAGTGCTAGAGATGGGCTAGCGGAAATCAGCTCCTACGAGCAGTACGTC. The chain carries TRBV20-1 and TRBJ2-7; the match to TRBD2 covers 7 bases. The length of the CDR3 is 17 residues. The germline gives CDR1 DFQATT, CDR2 SNEGSKA (reference sequence). The V gene end was trimmed by 0 bases and the J gene end by 0 bases; junction bases not matched to a gene: 11.

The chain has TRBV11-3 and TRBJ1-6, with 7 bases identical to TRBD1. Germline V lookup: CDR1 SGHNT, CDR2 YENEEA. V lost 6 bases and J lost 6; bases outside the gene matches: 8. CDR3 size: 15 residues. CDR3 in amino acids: CASRTGTAPNSPLHF. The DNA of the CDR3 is TGTGCCAGCAGAACCGGGACAGCTCCTAATTCACCCCTCCACTTT.

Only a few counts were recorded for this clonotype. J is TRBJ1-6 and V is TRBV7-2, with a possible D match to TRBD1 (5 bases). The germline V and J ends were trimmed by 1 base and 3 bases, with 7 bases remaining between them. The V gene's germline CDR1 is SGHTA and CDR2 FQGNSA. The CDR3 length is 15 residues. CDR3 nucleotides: TGTGCCAGCAGCTTAGGTGGACACTATAATTCACCCCTCCACTTT. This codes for CASSLGGHYNSPLHF.

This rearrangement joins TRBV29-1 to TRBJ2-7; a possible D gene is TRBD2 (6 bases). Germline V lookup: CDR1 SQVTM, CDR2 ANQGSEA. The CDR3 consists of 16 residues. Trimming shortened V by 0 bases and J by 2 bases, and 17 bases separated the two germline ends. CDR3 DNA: TGCAGCGTTGAAGATGGGAGTGGAGGGACCCCCTACGAGCAGTACTTC. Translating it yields CSVEDGSGGTPYEQYF.

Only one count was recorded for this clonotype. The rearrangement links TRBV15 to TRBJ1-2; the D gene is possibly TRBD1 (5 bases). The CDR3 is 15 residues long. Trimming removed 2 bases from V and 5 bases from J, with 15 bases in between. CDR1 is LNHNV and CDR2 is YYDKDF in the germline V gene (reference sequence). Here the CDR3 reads CATSRTTEGWYGYTF. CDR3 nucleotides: TGTGCCACCAGCAGAACTACGGAGGGGTGGTATGGCTACACCTTC.

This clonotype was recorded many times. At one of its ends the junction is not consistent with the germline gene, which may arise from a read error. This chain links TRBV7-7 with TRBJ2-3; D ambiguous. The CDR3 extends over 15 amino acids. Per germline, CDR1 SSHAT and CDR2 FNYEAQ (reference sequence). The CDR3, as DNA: TGTGCTAGCAGCTCGTCCGGTTTCGCGGCAGATACGCAGTATTTT. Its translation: CASSSSGFAADTQYF.

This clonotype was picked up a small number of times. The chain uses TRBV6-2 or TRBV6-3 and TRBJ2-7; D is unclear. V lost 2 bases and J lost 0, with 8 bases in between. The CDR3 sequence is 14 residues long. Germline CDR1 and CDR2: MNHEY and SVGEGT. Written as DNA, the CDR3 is TGTGCCAGCAGTTACGGCAGGAGCTCCTACGAGCAGTACTTC. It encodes CASSYGRSSYEQYF.

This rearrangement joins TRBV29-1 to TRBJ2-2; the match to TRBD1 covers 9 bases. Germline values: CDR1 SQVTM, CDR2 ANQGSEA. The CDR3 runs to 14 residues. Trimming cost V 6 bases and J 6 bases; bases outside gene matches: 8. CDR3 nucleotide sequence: TGCAGCGTGGGCCGGACAGGGGAGGCCGGGGAGCTGTTTTTT. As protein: CSVGRTGEAGELFF.